A selection of T cell receptor beta chains follows, all from one sample in a study of T cell responses to AZD1222 COVID-19 vaccine. The repertoire was sequenced with immunoSEQ multiplex PCR; TCRdb's copy has only in-frame clones and lacks some. The table records some 110,000 clones, around 89% of them present only once. The specimen was peripheral blood, collected 28 days after the second AZD1222 dose. The receptor set was obtained from an adult who received the AZD1222 COVID-19 vaccine. The conserved cysteine and the conserved F or W are not part of the CDR3 here. The order of the fields is V gene, J gene, D gene, CDR3 protein. A D gene is named only where the DNA matches it firmly.

TRBV19	TRBJ2-7	NA	ASSTGLGAYEQY
TRBV27	TRBJ2-7	NA	ASSWGLTAYEQY
TRBV11-2	TRBJ2-7	TRBD2	ASSLEAGREDSDEQY
TRBV19	TRBJ1-4	TRBD1	ASSSRAGGNEKLF
TRBV7-9	TRBJ2-1	NA	ASSHARGGSRHNEQF
TRBV5-1	TRBJ1-5	TRBD1	ASSLEGQGTQPQH
TRBV7-6	TRBJ2-3	TRBD1	ASSLGDRGKSTDTQY
TRBV6-5	TRBJ1-2	TRBD1	ASSRQRQGGTGYT
TRBV2	TRBJ1-6	NA	ASHRDSPLH
TRBV2	TRBJ1-2	NA	ASSEDRVYGYT
TRBV5-1	TRBJ1-5	NA	ASSLAYGTQPQH
TRBV28	TRBJ1-1	NA	ASRQGGGTEAF
TRBV20-1	TRBJ2-5	NA	SALLVETQY
TRBV19	TRBJ2-7	NA	ASSMGAAEQY
TRBV7-3	TRBJ1-2	NA	ASSLTPGGYGYT
TRBV24-1	TRBJ2-2	NA	ATSDFAGELF
TRBV29-1	TRBJ1-2	NA	SVEDLTGLYGYT
TRBV24-1	TRBJ2-3	NA	ATSDRSTGIQDTQY
TRBV10-2	TRBJ2-7	NA	ASSLTYEQY
TRBV19	TRBJ1-2	NA	ASRDPGAYYGYT
TRBV4-1	TRBJ2-7	NA	ASSQLVLGSYEQY
TRBV19	TRBJ2-1	NA	ASSIDTYNEQF
TRBV5-6	TRBJ1-3	TRBD1	ASSLRGYPGNTIY
TRBV6-5	TRBJ1-5	NA	ASRPGPGRDQPQH
TRBV30	TRBJ2-1	NA	AWAGGRGGGEQF
TRBV11-2	TRBJ2-7	TRBD1	ASTIQGADEQY
TRBV4-1	TRBJ2-7	NA	ASSQEPQTAYEQY